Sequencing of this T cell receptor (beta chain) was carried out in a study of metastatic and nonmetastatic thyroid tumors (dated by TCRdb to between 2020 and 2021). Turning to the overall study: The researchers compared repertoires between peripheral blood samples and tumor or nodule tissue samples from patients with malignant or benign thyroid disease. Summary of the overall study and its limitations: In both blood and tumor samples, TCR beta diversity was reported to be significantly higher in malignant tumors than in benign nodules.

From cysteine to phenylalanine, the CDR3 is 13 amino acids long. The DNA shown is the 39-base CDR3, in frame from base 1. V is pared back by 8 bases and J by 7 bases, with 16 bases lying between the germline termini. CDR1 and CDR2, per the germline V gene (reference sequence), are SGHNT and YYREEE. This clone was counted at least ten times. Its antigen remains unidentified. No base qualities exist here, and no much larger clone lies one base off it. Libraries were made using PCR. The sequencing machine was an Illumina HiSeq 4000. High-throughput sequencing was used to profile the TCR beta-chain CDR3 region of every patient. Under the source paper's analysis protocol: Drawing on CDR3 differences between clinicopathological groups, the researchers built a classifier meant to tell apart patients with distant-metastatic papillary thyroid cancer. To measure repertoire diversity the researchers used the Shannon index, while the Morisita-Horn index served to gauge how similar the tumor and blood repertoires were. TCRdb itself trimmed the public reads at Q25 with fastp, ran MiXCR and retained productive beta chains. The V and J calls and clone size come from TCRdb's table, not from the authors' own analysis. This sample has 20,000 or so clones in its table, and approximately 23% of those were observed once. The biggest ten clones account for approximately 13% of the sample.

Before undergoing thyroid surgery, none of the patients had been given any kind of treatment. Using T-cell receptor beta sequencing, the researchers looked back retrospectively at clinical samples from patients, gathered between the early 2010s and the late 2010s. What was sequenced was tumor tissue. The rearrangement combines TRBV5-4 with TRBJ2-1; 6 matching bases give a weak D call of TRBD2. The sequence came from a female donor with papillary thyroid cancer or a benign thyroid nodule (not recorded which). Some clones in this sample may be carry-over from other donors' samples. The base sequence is TGTGCCAGTAAATTTGCGGGGACGAATGAGCAGTTCTTC. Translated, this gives CASKFAGTNEQFF.